This TCR beta chain is drawn from a study of graft-versus-host responses after intestinal transplantation. On the study more broadly: Multivisceral, liver-intestinal, or isolated intestinal grafts were transplanted into recipients. Recipients were all induced with anti-thymocyte globulin, then given tacrolimus and steroids for 3 to 4 years.

This CDR3 spans 20 amino acids. J was trimmed by 4 bases and V by 0 bases; bases with no gene match: 15. From germline, CDR1 is SGHRS and CDR2 YFSETQ. Data came from immunoSEQ multiplex PCR; TCRdb stores just in-frame clones and leaves some out. The sample lists about 130,000 clones; roughly 92% were seen once. Notes on this clone: Antigen: not known.

The specimen was unstimulated CD4+ T cells sorted from spleen or lymph node cells, collected before intestinal transplant. This chain links TRBV5-1 with TRBJ2-3; 12 positions agree with TRBD2. The receptor comes from a human donor who received an intestinal transplant. CDR3 sequence reads: CASSLAFVASGGAFPDTQYF. Here the CDR3 DNA reads TGCGCCAGCAGCTTGGCCTTCGTGGCTAGCGGGGGGGCCTTTCCAGATACGCAGTATTTT.